Following are 16 T cell receptor beta chains from one sample sequenced in a study of read filtering for tumor transcriptome and immune sequencing. This library used roughly 400 ng RNA and molecular barcoded adaptors spanning alpha/delta and beta/gamma chains. MiXCR was run by TCRdb on the reads, yielding one entry per CDR3 protein. The sample holds over 80,000 distinct CDR3 sequences, around an eighth seen once. Sequencing was carried out using a population of CD138-negative cells sorted from bone marrow. These receptors all come from a donor over 35 with multiple myeloma.

CDR3: CAISTEKRYEQYF. The CDR3 coding sequence is TGTGCCATCAGCACCGAGAAGCGGTACGAGCAGTACTTC. This chain uses TRBV10-3 with TRBJ2-7, with D tentatively TRBD2 (5 bases). The germline CDR1 and CDR2 sequences are ENHRY and SYGVKD. This CDR3 spans 13 amino acids. Trimming took off 6 bases at V and 4 bases at J, with 13 bases between the two ends.

This clonotype was seen more than once but under ten times. A much larger clone lies one base from this, so it may be a read error. J is TRBJ2-1 and V is TRBV3-1; no clear D gene. This CDR3 is built from 15 residues. The germline V gene encodes CDR1 LGHDT and CDR2 YNNKEL (reference sequence). The CDR3 nucleotides read TGTGCCAGCAGCCAAGGGAGACGTGCTATAGGATACGTGGCCTTC. This encodes CASSQGRRAIGYVAF.

This clonotype was seen repeatedly, ten times or more. The chain links TRBV7-2 to TRBJ2-3, with D tentatively TRBD2 (5 bases). Germline CDR1 and CDR2: SGHTA and FQGNSA. V was cut by 1 base and J by 5 bases, with 10 bases left in between. This CDR3 is 14 amino acids long. CDR3 sequence reads: CASSLGGLGDTQYF. The CDR3 nucleotides are TGTGCCAGCAGCTTAGGAGGGCTGGGAGATACGCAGTATTTT. The full variable domain, completed using reference TRBV7-2 and TRBJ2-3, is GAGVSQSPSNKVTEKGKDVELRCDPISGHTALYWYRQSLGQGLEFLIYFQGNSAPDKSGLPSDRFSAERTGGSVSTLTIQRTQQEDSAVYLCASSLGGLGDTQYFGPGTRLTVL.

This clonotype was detected only a few times. This rearrangement joins TRBV5-1 to TRBJ2-5; 7 nucleotides agree with TRBD1. The CDR3 sequence is 14 residues long. The junction had 8 bases not matched to a gene; V was cut back by 4 bases and J by 5 bases. Germline-derived CDR1 and CDR2 are SGHRS and YFSETQ. CDR3 in amino acids: CASSPGTAIETQYF. In DNA form, the CDR3 reads TGCGCCAGCAGCCCCGGGACAGCCATCGAGACCCAGTACTTC. The full variable domain, its missing parts supplied by reference TRBV5-1 and TRBJ2-5, is KAGVTQTPRYLIKTRGQQVTLSCSPISGHRSVSWYQQTPGQGLQFLFEYFSETQRNKGNFPGRFSGRQFSNSRSEMNVSTLELGDSALYLCASSPGTAIETQYFGPGTRLLVL.

Ten or more counts support this clonotype. V and J are TRBV19 and TRBJ2-1; D not resolved. Trimming removed 7 bases from V and 10 bases from J, with 11 bases in between. Per the germline V gene, CDR1 is LNHDA and CDR2 is SQIVND (reference sequence). There are 11 residues in the CDR3. CDR3 sequence reads: CASTFLQEQFF. CDR3 DNA: TGTGCCAGTACCTTCCTCCAAGAGCAGTTCTTC. The full variable domain, completed using reference TRBV19 and TRBJ2-1, is DGGITQSPKYLFRKEGQNVTLSCEQNLNHDAMYWYRQDPGQGLRLIYYSQIVNDFQKGDIAEGYSVSREKKESFPLTVTSAQKNPTAFYLCASTFLQEQFFGPGTRLTVL.

This clonotype was recorded at least ten times. The chain couples TRBV4-1 to TRBJ2-2, with 7 bases lining up with TRBD2. The J segment lost 4 bases and the V segment lost 0 bases, leaving 11 bases of the junction unmatched. Germline V CDR1 and CDR2: MGHRA, YSYEKL. This CDR3 region has 18 residues. The CDR3 DNA reads as TGCGCCAGCAGCCAAGATAGGTTCGGCGGGAGTGGCACCGGGGAGCTGTTTTTT. Its protein product is CASSQDRFGGSGTGELFF.

This chain connects TRBV20-1 to TRBJ1-2; TRBD1 is a possible D gene (5 bases). Trimming cost V 6 bases and J 5 bases, with 19 bases left between them. Germline CDR1 and CDR2: DFQATT and SNEGSKA (reference sequence). CDR3 length equals 14 residues. For the CDR3, the DNA is TGCAGTGCCCCCCACGGGACGCGTAGTTATGGCTACACCTTC. Translated: CSAPHGTRSYGYTF.

J is TRBJ2-2 and V is TRBV7-8; D is perhaps TRBD2 (5 bases). V lost 2 bases and J 7 bases, leaving 14 bases between the germline ends. This CDR3 has 15 residues. Germline V gene lookup returns CDR1 SGHVS and CDR2 FQNEAQ. The CDR3 DNA reads TGTGCCAGCAGCTTAAGGAGGCTAGCAGGCGGGGAGCTGTTTTTT. Translated: CASSLRRLAGGELFF.

On this clonotype: A much more abundant neighbour one base away suggests this may be a read error. This chain links TRBV4-1 with TRBJ2-1; possible D gene TRBD1, 6 bases. The CDR3 runs to 13 residues. Trimming removed 4 bases from V and 11 bases from J, with 15 bases in between. CDR1 and CDR2 from the germline V gene are MGHRA and YSYEKL. DNA for the CDR3: TGCGCCAGCAGCCCCTACAGGGTTAATAAGCAGTTCTTC. Amino acid sequence: CASSPYRVNKQFF.

This clonotype was counted many times. The chain joins TRBV5-1 to TRBJ1-1; D is unclear. Trimming removed 6 bases from V and 5 bases from J, with 8 bases in between. The CDR3 covers 11 residues. The germline gives CDR1 SGHRS, CDR2 YFSETQ. CDR3 DNA sequence: TGCGCCAGCACTGCCGGTACTGAAGCTTTCTTT. Amino acid sequence: CASTAGTEAFF.

At least ten counts were recorded for this clonotype. The chain carries TRBV2 and TRBJ2-1; D unresolved. With 6 bases removed from V and 6 bases from J, the gap between germline ends came to 9 bases. Germline CDR1 reads SNHLY; CDR2 reads FYNNEI. This CDR3 spans 12 amino acids. The CDR3 region has the DNA TGTGCCAGCAGCCTTACCCCCAATGAGCAGTTCTTC. This sequence encodes CASSLTPNEQFF. Combining the CDR3 with reference TRBV2 and TRBJ2-1 gives the whole variable domain EPEVTQTPSHQVTQMGQEVILRCVPISNHLYFYWYRQILGQKVEFLVSFYNNEISEKSEIFDDQFSVERPDGSNFTLKIRSTKLEDSAMYFCASSLTPNEQFFGPGTRLTVL.

This clonotype was counted ten times or more. This chain uses TRBV7-2 with TRBJ2-1; D perhaps matches TRBD2 (6 bases). Trimming stripped 1 base from V and 6 bases from J, with 10 bases between. Looked up from germline, CDR1 is SGHTA and CDR2 is FQGNSA. CDR3 size: 14 residues. The CDR3 protein is CASSLDGRGNEQFF. The DNA for the CDR3 is TGTGCCAGCAGCTTAGACGGGAGAGGCAATGAGCAGTTCTTC.

The table lists this clonotype with many counts. The chain is built from TRBV29-1 and TRBJ2-7; TRBD1 or TRBD2 may be the D gene (5 bases each). Germline CDR1 SQVTM, CDR2 ANQGSEA. The CDR3 consists of 12 residues. V was cut by 4 bases and J by 2 bases, with 9 bases left in between. The CDR3 region is CSVGDDPYEQYF. The CDR3 nucleotides are TGCAGCGTTGGGGACGATCCCTACGAGCAGTACTTC.

This clonotype was seen repeatedly, ten times or more. The chain employs TRBV20-1 and TRBJ2-3, with D possibly matching TRBD2 (6 bases). Germline values: CDR1 DFQATT, CDR2 SNEGSKA (reference sequence). CDR3 length equals 15 residues. V dropped 1 base and J dropped 4 bases, with 15 bases sitting between them. CDR3 protein: CSARVLDREPDTQYF. DNA of the CDR3: TGCAGTGCTAGAGTGCTGGACCGGGAGCCAGATACGCAGTATTTT.

Ten or more counts support this clonotype. The chain recombines TRBV5-1 with TRBJ2-7, with no clear D. The V end lost 2 bases, the J end lost 5 bases, and 11 bases lay between the germline ends. Germline CDR1 is SGHRS and CDR2 is YFSETQ. This CDR3 contains 13 residues. The CDR3 region is CASSFGRTNEQYF. The CDR3 DNA follows: TGCGCCAGCAGCTTCGGACGGACCAACGAGCAGTACTTC.

This clonotype was counted ten times or more. This chain connects TRBV2 to TRBJ2-1, with D possibly TRBD1 on 6 matching bases. V was shortened by 6 bases and J by 1 base, with 10 bases between the two germline ends. This CDR3 is 14 amino acids long. Germline CDR1 is SNHLY and CDR2 is FYNNEI. The CDR3 DNA reads TGTGCCAGCAGCCGGACAGTATCCTACAATGAGCAGTTCTTC. This encodes CASSRTVSYNEQFF.